The sequence of this TCR beta chain was determined in a study of T-cell reconstitution after alpha-beta-depleted transplantation in children. Points from the study as a whole: Counts and diversity of T cells one year after transplant came mostly from newly produced T cells.

As concerns this clonotype: The antigen is unknown.

Unique molecular identifiers featured in how the TCRbeta library was prepared. TCRdb redid the calling of the PCR reads with MiXCR, one entry per CDR3 protein. The sample shows more than 85,000 distinct CDR3 sequences, approximately 6% of them seen only once. CDR1 is MDHEN, CDR2 SYDVKM, per germline. The trim removed 5 bases at V and 10 bases at J, leaving 4 bases unmatched. The CDR3 is 11 amino acids. The chain combines TRBV28 with TRBJ1-1; 7 bases agree with TRBD1. The input for sequencing was PBMCs, mostly from graft donor cells, taken 60 days after TCRalphabeta/CD19-depleted stem cell transplant. This receptor was taken from a female patient aged 2-10 years who had a stem cell transplant for Fanconi anemia, so the T cells may come from the graft donor. CDR3 sequence: CASSLHRGAFF. In nucleotides, the CDR3 is TGTGCCAGCAGTCTCCACAGGGGAGCTTTCTTT.